This T cell receptor beta chain appears in the sequencing data of a study of cytomegalovirus exposure and HLA in healthy donors. For this clone: Its target is unknown.

It was with 60 Vbeta and 13 Jbeta primers that the PCR ran. Clones were sequenced by immunoSEQ multiplex PCR, and TCRdb holds only the in-frame ones, with some missing. This repertoire shows over 150,000 clones, approximately 78% found once; its top ten account for 1.5% to 2%. The CDR3 contains 18 residues. CDR1 and CDR2 from the germline V gene are MGHDK and SYGVNS. The J segment lost 1 base and the V segment lost 4 bases, leaving 6 bases of the junction unmatched. Overall study results and limits: A cluster of highly shared sequence variants was likely a sequencing artifact.

The rearrangement joins TRBV25-1 to TRBJ2-1; 14 nucleotides match TRBD2. The TCR sequence derives from a woman younger than 30 in good health and CMV-seronegative. Input material: PBMCs. CDR3 nucleotides: TGTGCCAGCAGTGCGGGACTAGCGGGAGCGACTTCCTACAATGAGCAGTTCTTC. This translates into CASSAGLAGATSYNEQFF.